The rows below give T cell receptor beta chains drawn from one sample of a study of control samples from healthy donors and cancer patients. TCRdb's table, derived via immunoSEQ multiplex PCR, lists solely in-frame clones and lacks some. The data show about 230,000 clones, around 79% seen once. Sequences were obtained from PBMCs. All receptors derive from a woman aged 60 to 75 with lung cancer. Both conserved end residues are part of each CDR3. Each record gives: V gene, clone size, J gene, D gene, CDR3 DNA, CDR3 protein. D genes are given only for firm matches. Clone size, where shown, is once, few, many, or a class for clones that have expanded.

v_call: TRBV5-4; clone_size: NA; j_call: TRBJ2-1; d_call: NA; cdr3_nt: TGTGCCAGCCACCTACCGGGGCGGTACAATGAGCAGTTCTTC; cdr3_aa: CASHLPGRYNEQFF
v_call: TRBV2; clone_size: NA; j_call: TRBJ1-4; d_call: NA; cdr3_nt: TGTGCCAGCAGTGAGCAGGGTAGGGCAACTAATGAAAAACTGTTTTTT; cdr3_aa: CASSEQGRATNEKLFF
v_call: TRBV7-8; clone_size: NA; j_call: TRBJ2-7; d_call: NA; cdr3_nt: TGTGCCAGCAGCTTAGCGCTTGGACAGCACTACGAGCAGTACTTC; cdr3_aa: CASSLALGQHYEQYF
v_call: TRBV30; clone_size: once; j_call: TRBJ1-6; d_call: NA; cdr3_nt: TGTGCCTGGGGTGCCCTGGCCCTCGGTTCACCCCTCCACTTT; cdr3_aa: CAWGALALGSPLHF
v_call: TRBV5-1; clone_size: NA; j_call: TRBJ2-3; d_call: NA; cdr3_nt: TGCGCCAGCAGCCTGGGATACAGGGGGGGGCTTACCTCCACAGATACGCAGTATTTT; cdr3_aa: CASSLGYRGGLTSTDTQYF
v_call: TRBV11-3; clone_size: NA; j_call: TRBJ2-3; d_call: NA; cdr3_nt: TGTGCCAGCAGCTTACGAGGGGACACAGATACGCAGTATTTT; cdr3_aa: CASSLRGDTDTQYF
v_call: TRBV10-1; clone_size: NA; j_call: TRBJ1-5; d_call: NA; cdr3_nt: TGCGCCAGCACTTCAGGAGGACACCTAGATCAGCCCCAGCATTTT; cdr3_aa: CASTSGGHLDQPQHF
v_call: TRBV27; clone_size: NA; j_call: TRBJ2-2; d_call: TRBD1; cdr3_nt: TGTGCCAGCAGTTTATCGTCCTGGGACAGGGGCGCCGGGGAGCTGTTTTTT; cdr3_aa: CASSLSSWDRGAGELFF
v_call: TRBV5-5; clone_size: few; j_call: TRBJ1-4; d_call: NA; cdr3_nt: TGTGCCAGCAGCTTGGGAACGGGGTATGCTGAAAAACTGTTTTTT; cdr3_aa: CASSLGTGYAEKLFF
v_call: TRBV19; clone_size: NA; j_call: TRBJ1-2; d_call: NA; cdr3_nt: TGTGCCAGTAGACGGGGGTCACGCTCGGAGGAAGGGAGGGGTGGCTACACCTTC; cdr3_aa: CASRRGSRSEEGRGGYTF
v_call: TRBV12-2; clone_size: NA; j_call: TRBJ1-2; d_call: NA; cdr3_nt: TGTGCAAGTCGCTCGGACAGAACCAACTATGGCTACACCTTC; cdr3_aa: CASRSDRTNYGYTF
v_call: TRBV6-6; clone_size: NA; j_call: TRBJ1-4; d_call: NA; cdr3_nt: TGTGCCAGCAGCCGGATAGGCGAAAAACTGTTTTTT; cdr3_aa: CASSRIGEKLFF
v_call: TRBV11-3; clone_size: NA; j_call: TRBJ1-5; d_call: NA; cdr3_nt: TGTGCCAGCAGCTTCTTTTGGGGCACTAGCAATCAGCCCCAGCATTTT; cdr3_aa: CASSFFWGTSNQPQHF